This paragraph covers one TCR beta chain sequence. This specimen comes from a study of blood T cell repertoires in COVID-19. As for the study in general: Samples of COVID-19 (acute and convalescent) were obtained from the United States, Italy and Spain. T cells, B-cell-depleted T cells, or PBMCs provided the cDNA or gDNA that served as material.

In the original analysis: How many nucleated cells were present was estimated from reference gene primer amplification. Sequencing was performed with immunoSEQ multiplex PCR; in TCRdb, only in-frame clones are kept and a portion is missing. V, J and clone size are taken as reported in that table, and D and trimming were inferred from the DNA itself. The table shows approximately 40,000 clones, with around 87% occurring only once. Germline V gene lookup returns CDR1 SGHNT and CDR2 YENEEA. Trimming pared 1 base from V and 1 base from J, leaving 10 bases between. This CDR3 comprises 15 residues. It was during active infection that Seattle patients were enrolled and then longitudinally followed.

The receptor's source is a man in his forties or fifties with COVID-19, enrolled during active disease. Sequencing was performed on peripheral blood. This chain links TRBV11-3 with TRBJ1-1; no definite D call. The DNA of the CDR3 is TGTGCCAGCAGCTTAGGAGACACCCCGAACACTGAAGCTTTCTTT. The encoded protein is CASSLGDTPNTEAFF.